This passage covers 29 T cell receptor beta chains from one sample sequenced in a study of blood T cell repertoires in COVID-19. Assay used: immunoSEQ multiplex PCR; TCRdb lists only in-frame clones, some missing. The sample includes over 90,000 clones, 89% of them seen just once. Sequencing used peripheral blood. Source of these receptors: a woman aged 55-70 years with acute or convalescent COVID-19.

This rearrangement joins TRBV10-3 to TRBJ2-7, with D uncertain. The germline V gene has CDR1 ENHRY and CDR2 SYGVKD. Trimming left V 1 base short and J 5 bases short, with 9 bases between. The CDR3 is 13 residues long. This CDR3 reads CAISELTKDEQYF. The CDR3 nucleotides read TGTGCCATCAGTGAGTTGACAAAGGACGAGCAGTACTTC.

The V gene is TRBV29-1, the J gene TRBJ2-7; TRBD1 agrees at 7 bases. There are 13 residues in the CDR3. Germline CDR1 reads SQVTM; CDR2 reads ANQGSEA. Germline trimming cut 7 bases from V and 3 bases from J; bases unmatched to any gene: 9. The CDR3, as DNA: TGCAGCGCCACAGGGGCAGGGTTCTACGAGCAGTACTTC. Translation gives CSATGAGFYEQYF.

J is TRBJ1-1 and V is TRBV7-3, with D possibly being TRBD1 (6 bases). Germline V gene sequence: CDR1 SGHTA, CDR2 FQGTGA. V was cut by 5 bases and J by 4 bases, with 11 bases left in between. The CDR3 runs 13 residues. This chain's CDR3 is CASSQGQSTEAFF. The DNA of the CDR3 is TGTGCCAGCAGCCAGGGGCAGAGCACTGAAGCTTTCTTT.

The V gene is TRBV6-5, the J gene TRBJ2-7, with 8 bases identical to TRBD2. V shed 8 bases, J shed 4 bases, and the junction held 13 bases outside the gene matches. The CDR3 contains 15 residues. Germline CDR1 and CDR2: MNHEY and SVGAGI. CDR3 nucleotide sequence: TGTGCCAGCGGGACGAGACTAGCGATTAGTTACGAGCAGTACTTC. It translates to CASGTRLAISYEQYF.

The chain employs TRBV2 and TRBJ1-1; D gene unclear. CDR1 and CDR2 (germline): SNHLY, FYNNEI. This CDR3 region has 16 residues. The V gene lost 7 bases and the J gene lost 0 bases, with 18 bases spanning the gap. CDR3 region: CASKPTGLPMNTEAFF. CDR3 coding DNA: TGTGCCAGCAAGCCTACGGGGTTACCCATGAACACTGAAGCTTTCTTT. Using reference TRBV2 and TRBJ1-1 for the parts outside the CDR3, the full variable domain is EPEVTQTPSHQVTQMGQEVILRCVPISNHLYFYWYRQILGQKVEFLVSFYNNEISEKSEIFDDQFSVERPDGSNFTLKIRSTKLEDSAMYFCASKPTGLPMNTEAFFGQGTRLTVV.

The chain recombines TRBV10-3 with TRBJ2-1; possible D gene TRBD2, 5 bases. V lost 8 bases and J lost 3, with 14 bases in between. From germline, CDR1 is ENHRY and CDR2 SYGVKD. The CDR3 has 14 amino acids. The CDR3 DNA is TGTGCCATCGGGAGCGGATCTGACTACAATGAGCAGTTCTTC. It encodes CAIGSGSDYNEQFF.

CDR3: CASRSPSGQPQHF. The DNA for the CDR3 is TGTGCCAGCAGGTCCCCTTCAGGGCAGCCCCAGCATTTT. The chain carries TRBV28 and TRBJ1-5, with D perhaps matching TRBD1 (5 bases). The germline V gene has CDR1 MDHEN and CDR2 SYDVKM. The CDR3 spans 13 residues. V lost 6 bases and J 7 bases, leaving 13 bases between the germline ends.

V gene TRBV5-1 combines with J gene TRBJ2-7, with 9 bases fitting TRBD1. Germline assignment: CDR1 SGHRS and CDR2 YFSETQ. Trimming removed 3 bases from V and 4 bases from J; junction bases left unmatched: 5. The CDR3 length is 14 residues. The CDR3 reads CASSYGTGLYEQYF. The CDR3 nucleotides are TGCGCCAGCAGCTACGGGACAGGGTTGTACGAGCAGTACTTC.

A few counts support this clone. The chain links TRBV4-2 to TRBJ2-5; maybe TRBD2 (6 bases). The germline V gene has CDR1 LGHNA and CDR2 YNFKEQ. The CDR3 contains 15 residues. Trimming pared 0 bases from V and 6 bases from J, leaving 14 bases between. CDR3 nucleotides: TGTGCCAGCAGCCAAGAGGTGACTGGGGGGAAGACCCAGTACTTC. Its translation is CASSQEVTGGKTQYF.

This chain links TRBV18 with TRBJ1-1, with 8 bases matching TRBD1. V trimming: 6 bases; J trimming: 5 bases; junction bases outside the gene matches: 5. This CDR3 contains 13 residues. CDR1 KGHSH and CDR2 LQKENI come from the germline V gene. Written as DNA, the CDR3 is TGTGCCAGCTCCGACAGGGGAAGGACTGAAGCTTTCTTT. Its protein product is CASSDRGRTEAFF.

The genes are TRBV7-3 and TRBJ2-3; 7 bases match TRBD2. CDR1 is SGHTA, CDR2 FQGTGA, per germline. The V gene end was trimmed by 1 base and the J gene end by 3 bases; junction bases not matched to a gene: 13. This CDR3 has 18 residues. The CDR3 is CASSLMSRRRGRTDTQYF. CDR3 in DNA: TGTGCCAGCAGCTTAATGAGCAGGCGGCGCGGGAGAACAGATACGCAGTATTTT.

The V and J genes are TRBV7-6 and TRBJ1-5; 7 bases align to TRBD1. The CDR3 covers 17 residues. V was clipped by 8 bases and J by 2 bases; unmatched bases: 15. The V gene's germline CDR1 is SGHVS and CDR2 FNYEAQ. CDR3 residues: CASSPWAGGGGNQPQHF. The DNA of the CDR3 is TGTGCCAGCTCACCTTGGGCAGGGGGAGGAGGCAATCAGCCCCAGCATTTT.

This chain connects TRBV2 to TRBJ2-2; 8 nucleotides align to TRBD2. The CDR3 spans 16 residues. V was clipped by 6 bases and J by 8 bases; unmatched bases: 14. Germline assignment: CDR1 SNHLY and CDR2 FYNNEI. This CDR3 reads CASRSVPGLVPGELFF. The CDR3 DNA sequence: TGTGCCAGCAGGTCCGTCCCGGGACTAGTTCCTGGGGAGCTGTTTTTT.

V is TRBV9 and J is TRBJ1-1; D uncertain. Germline CDR1 SGDLS, CDR2 YYNGEE. V was cut by 0 bases and J by 4 bases, with 7 bases left in between. The CDR3 consists of 13 residues. The chain's CDR3 is CASSVEPVTEAFF. The CDR3 region has the DNA TGTGCCAGCAGCGTAGAACCAGTCACTGAAGCTTTCTTT.

The chain recombines TRBV3-1 (or the pseudogene TRBV3-2) with TRBJ1-2; D is perhaps TRBD1 (6 bases). The length of the CDR3 is 17 residues. The germline CDR1 and CDR2 sequences are LGHDT and YNNKEL (reference sequence). V gave up 1 base and J gave up 4 bases, with 19 bases separating them. CDR3 coding DNA: TGTGCCAGCAGCCAAGTCCTAGGGGGAGGGACCCCCTATGGCTACACCTTC. It yields the protein CASSQVLGGGTPYGYTF.

This chain's CDR3 is CASSLVLSLGSYEQYF. The CDR3 nucleotides read TGCGCCAGCAGCTTGGTACTTAGCCTTGGGTCCTACGAGCAGTACTTC. This chain uses TRBV5-1 with TRBJ2-7; unclear D gene. The CDR3 covers 16 residues. Germline values: CDR1 SGHRS, CDR2 YFSETQ. With 0 bases removed from V and 1 base from J, the gap between germline ends came to 14 bases. Supplemented by reference TRBV5-1 and TRBJ2-7, the full variable domain reads KAGVTQTPRYLIKTRGQQVTLSCSPISGHRSVSWYQQTPGQGLQFLFEYFSETQRNKGNFPGRFSGRQFSNSRSEMNVSTLELGDSALYLCASSLVLSLGSYEQYFGPGTRLTVT.

The chain joins TRBV28 to TRBJ1-2; D remains unclear. Germline loops: CDR1 MDHEN, CDR2 SYDVKM. The CDR3 contains 13 residues. Trimming pared 4 bases from V and 2 bases from J, leaving 8 bases between. The CDR3 DNA reads TGTGCCAGCAGTTCTGCGGAAAACTATGGCTACACCTTC. Amino acid sequence: CASSSAENYGYTF.

The chain joins TRBV25-1 to TRBJ2-1; TRBD2 matches at 12 bases. V lost 4 bases, J lost 7 bases, and 8 bases stayed unmatched. The CDR3 consists of 16 residues. Germline V gene sequence: CDR1 MGHDK, CDR2 SYGVNS. The CDR3 region has the DNA TGTGCCAGCAGTGCGCCGGGACTAGCGGGTTCTAATGAGCAGTTCTTC. As protein: CASSAPGLAGSNEQFF.

The CDR3 DNA is TGTGCCAGCAGCCAGGGACTAGCCTACGAGCAGTACTTC. It encodes CASSQGLAYEQYF. V is TRBV11-2 and J is TRBJ2-7; 8 bases match TRBD2. Germline V CDR1 and CDR2: SGHAT, FQNNGV. This CDR3 spans 13 amino acids. J lost 2 bases, V lost 5 bases, and 2 bases had no gene match.

This chain joins TRBV21-1 and TRBJ2-2; TRBD2, as called in the table, went unchecked against the DNA. TRBV21-1 is a documented pseudogene. There are 17 residues in the CDR3. The chain's CDR3 is CASSFLGEVPNTGELFF. CDR3 nucleotide sequence: TGTGCCAGCAGCTTTCTAGGGGAGGTCCCGAACACCGGGGAGCTGTTTTTT.

The table lists this clone with a count of one. The V and J genes are TRBV4-1 and TRBJ2-1, with TRBD2 matching 13 bases. CDR3 length equals 18 residues. The junction had 12 bases not matched to a gene; V was cut back by 5 bases and J by 5 bases. Germline lookup yields CDR1 MGHRA and CDR2 YSYEKL. CDR3 loop: CASSSRTSGSVLNNEQFF. In DNA form, the CDR3 reads TGCGCCAGCAGCTCCCGGACTAGCGGGAGTGTGTTAAACAATGAGCAGTTCTTC.

CDR3 amino acids: CASSSGQNTGELFF. CDR3 nucleotides: TGTGCCAGCAGCTCGGGTCAAAACACCGGGGAGCTGTTTTTT. V usage is TRBV9 and J usage is TRBJ2-2, with D unclear. V was cut by 4 bases and J by 2 bases, with 9 bases left in between. CDR1 SGDLS and CDR2 YYNGEE come from the germline V gene. This CDR3 has 14 amino acids.

This chain links TRBV19 with TRBJ2-1; a possible D gene is TRBD2 (5 bases). The CDR3 sequence is 14 residues long. With 5 bases removed from V and 8 bases from J, the gap between germline ends came to 16 bases. The germline V gene has CDR1 LNHDA and CDR2 SQIVND (reference sequence). The chain's CDR3 is CASSAWTVSDEQFF. The CDR3 nucleotides read TGTGCCAGTAGTGCCTGGACGGTTAGCGATGAGCAGTTCTTC.

The V gene is TRBV19, the J gene TRBJ1-1, with D uncertain. The CDR3 spans 15 residues. Looked up from germline, CDR1 is LNHDA and CDR2 is SQIVND (reference sequence). The ends were cut back, 1 base at V and 0 bases at J, with 9 bases in the middle. The CDR3 nucleotides are TGTGCCAGTAGTATAGCTTCCCCCTTGAACACTGAAGCTTTCTTT. Residues: CASSIASPLNTEAFF.

The chain joins TRBV5-3 to TRBJ2-7; D not certain. TRBV5-3 is noted as an ORF with a role that remains uncertain. V gave up 4 bases and J gave up 3 bases, with 5 bases separating them. The length of the CDR3 is 11 residues. The CDR3 DNA follows: TGTGCCAGAAGCCTCTACTACGAGCAGTACTTC. It translates to CARSLYYEQYF.

V and J are TRBV11-2 and TRBJ2-7; weak D call: TRBD2 (5 bases). V was pared by 1 base and J by 4 bases, with 8 bases between. Looked up from germline, CDR1 is SGHAT and CDR2 is FQNNGV. The CDR3 consists of 13 residues. CDR3 loop: CASSLGTVYEQYF. The CDR3 nucleotides are TGTGCCAGCAGCTTAGGGACTGTTTACGAGCAGTACTTC.

In its sample, this clone was seen a few times. This rearrangement joins TRBV19 to TRBJ2-1; TRBD2 matches 12 bases. With 3 bases clipped from V and 6 bases from J, the junction kept 3 bases outside the gene matches. The CDR3 covers 15 residues. The V gene's germline CDR1 is LNHDA and CDR2 SQIVND (reference sequence). The CDR3, as DNA: TGTGCCAGTAGTATCTTACTAGCGGGAGGCAATGAGCAGTTCTTC. This sequence encodes CASSILLAGGNEQFF.

The rearrangement joins TRBV5-1 to TRBJ1-4; D gene uncertain. Between the trimmed V and J ends, which lost 0 bases and 7 bases, there was a span of 13 bases. This CDR3 contains 15 residues. Germline CDR1 SGHRS, CDR2 YFSETQ. The CDR3 DNA sequence: TGCGCCAGCAGCTTGGCGAGTACTCCTACTGAAAAACTGTTTTTT. Translating it yields CASSLASTPTEKLFF.

The chain combines TRBV19 with TRBJ1-1; D unresolved. The germline V and J ends were trimmed by 10 bases and 4 bases, with 28 bases remaining between them. This CDR3 has 17 amino acids. Germline CDR1 is LNHDA and CDR2 is SQIVND (reference sequence). The CDR3 DNA follows: TGTGCCACCACGCCCCGGGCCTTCGCCCTGGAGGGCACTGAAGCTTTCTTT. Its translation is CATTPRAFALEGTEAFF.